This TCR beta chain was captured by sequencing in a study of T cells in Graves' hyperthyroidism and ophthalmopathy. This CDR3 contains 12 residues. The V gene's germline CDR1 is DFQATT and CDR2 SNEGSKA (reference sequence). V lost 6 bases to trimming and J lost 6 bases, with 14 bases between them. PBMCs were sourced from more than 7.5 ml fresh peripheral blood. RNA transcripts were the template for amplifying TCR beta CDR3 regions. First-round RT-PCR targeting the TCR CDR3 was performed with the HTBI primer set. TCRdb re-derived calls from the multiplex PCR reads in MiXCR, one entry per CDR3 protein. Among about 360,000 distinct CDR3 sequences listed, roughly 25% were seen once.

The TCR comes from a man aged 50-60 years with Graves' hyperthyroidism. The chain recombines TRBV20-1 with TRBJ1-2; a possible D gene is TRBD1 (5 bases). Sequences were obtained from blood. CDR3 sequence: CSAKSGGDGYTF. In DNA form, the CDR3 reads TGCAGTGCCAAAAGTGGGGGAGATGGCTACACCTTC.